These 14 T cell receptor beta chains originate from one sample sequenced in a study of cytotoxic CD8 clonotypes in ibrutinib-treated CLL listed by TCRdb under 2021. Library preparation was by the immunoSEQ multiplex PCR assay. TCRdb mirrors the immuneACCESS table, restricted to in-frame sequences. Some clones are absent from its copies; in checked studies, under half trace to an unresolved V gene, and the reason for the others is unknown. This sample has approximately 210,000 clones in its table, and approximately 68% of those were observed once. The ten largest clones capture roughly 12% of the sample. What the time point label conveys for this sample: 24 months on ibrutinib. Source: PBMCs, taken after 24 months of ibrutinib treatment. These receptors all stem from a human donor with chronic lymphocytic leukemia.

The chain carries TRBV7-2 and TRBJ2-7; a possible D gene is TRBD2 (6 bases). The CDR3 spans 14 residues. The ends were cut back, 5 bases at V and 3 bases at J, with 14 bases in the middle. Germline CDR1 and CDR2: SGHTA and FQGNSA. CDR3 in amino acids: CASSPGLESYEQYF. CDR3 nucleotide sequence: TGTGCCAGCAGCCCGGGACTGGAGAGCTACGAGCAGTACTTC.

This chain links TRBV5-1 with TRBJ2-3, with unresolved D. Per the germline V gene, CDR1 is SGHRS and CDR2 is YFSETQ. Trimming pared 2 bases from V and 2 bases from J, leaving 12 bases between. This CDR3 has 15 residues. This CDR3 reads CASSFWSQDTDTQYF. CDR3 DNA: TGCGCCAGCAGCTTTTGGTCCCAGGACACAGATACGCAGTATTTT.

The CDR3 DNA follows: TGTGCCAGCACTCCCTCCTCCCTAGCGGGGATCAATGAGCAGTTCTTC. Residues: CASTPSSLAGINEQFF. The rearrangement uses TRBV7-9 and TRBJ2-1, with TRBD2 identical over 9 bases. CDR1 is SEHNR, CDR2 FQNEAQ, per germline (reference sequence). V gave up 7 bases and J gave up 6 bases; unmatched junction bases: 13. The CDR3 extends over 16 amino acids.

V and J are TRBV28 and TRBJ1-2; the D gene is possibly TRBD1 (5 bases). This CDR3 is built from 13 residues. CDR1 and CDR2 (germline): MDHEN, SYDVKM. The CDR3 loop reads CAVQDGADYGYTF. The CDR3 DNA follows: TGTGCGGTTCAGGATGGGGCCGACTATGGCTACACCTTC.

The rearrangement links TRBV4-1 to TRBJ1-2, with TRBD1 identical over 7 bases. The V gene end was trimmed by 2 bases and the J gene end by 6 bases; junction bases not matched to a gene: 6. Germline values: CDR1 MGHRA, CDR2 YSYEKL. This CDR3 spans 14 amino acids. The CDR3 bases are TGCGCCAGCAGCCAACCACCCGGGACAGATGGCTACACCTTC. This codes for CASSQPPGTDGYTF.

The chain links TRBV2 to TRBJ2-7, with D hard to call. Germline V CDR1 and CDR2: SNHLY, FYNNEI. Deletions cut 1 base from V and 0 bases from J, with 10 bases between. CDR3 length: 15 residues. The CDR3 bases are TGTGCCAGCAGTGAAGGAGTCCCACGCTCCTACGAGCAGTACTTC. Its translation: CASSEGVPRSYEQYF.

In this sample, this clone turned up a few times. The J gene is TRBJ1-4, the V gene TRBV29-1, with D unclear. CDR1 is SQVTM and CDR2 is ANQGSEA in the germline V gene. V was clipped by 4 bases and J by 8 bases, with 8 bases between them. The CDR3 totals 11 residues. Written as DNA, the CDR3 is TGCAGCGTTGGCGTGGGAGAAAAACTGTTTTTT. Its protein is CSVGVGEKLFF. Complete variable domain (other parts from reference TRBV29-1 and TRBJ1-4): SAVISQKPSRDICQRGTSLTIQCQVDSQVTMMFWYRQQPGQSLTLIATANQGSEATYESGFVIDKFPISRPNLTFSTLTVSNMSPEDSSIYLCSVGVGEKLFFGSGTQLSVL.

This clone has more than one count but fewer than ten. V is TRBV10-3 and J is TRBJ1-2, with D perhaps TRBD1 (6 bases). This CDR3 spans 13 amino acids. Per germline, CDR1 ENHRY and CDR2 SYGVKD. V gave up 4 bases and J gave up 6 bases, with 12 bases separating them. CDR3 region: CAISGIGGDGYTF. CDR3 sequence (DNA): TGTGCCATCAGTGGGATAGGGGGGGATGGCTACACCTTC.

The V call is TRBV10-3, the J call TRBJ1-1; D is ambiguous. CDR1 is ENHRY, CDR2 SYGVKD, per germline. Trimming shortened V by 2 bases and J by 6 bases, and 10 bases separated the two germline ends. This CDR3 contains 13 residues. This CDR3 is CAISEPRNPEAFF. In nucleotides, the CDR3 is TGTGCCATCAGTGAGCCGCGGAATCCTGAAGCTTTCTTT.

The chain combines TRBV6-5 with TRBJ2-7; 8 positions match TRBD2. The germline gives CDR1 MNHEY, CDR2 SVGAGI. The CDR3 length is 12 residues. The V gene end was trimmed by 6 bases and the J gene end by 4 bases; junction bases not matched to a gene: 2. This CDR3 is CASSERGYEQYF. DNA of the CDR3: TGTGCCAGCAGCGAGCGGGGGTACGAGCAGTACTTC.

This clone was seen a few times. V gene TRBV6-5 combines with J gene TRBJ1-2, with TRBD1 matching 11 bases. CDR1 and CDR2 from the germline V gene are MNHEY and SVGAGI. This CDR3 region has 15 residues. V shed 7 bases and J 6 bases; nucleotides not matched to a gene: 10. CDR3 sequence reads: CASNPGQGAFDGYTF. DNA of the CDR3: TGTGCCAGCAACCCCGGACAGGGGGCTTTCGATGGCTACACCTTC.

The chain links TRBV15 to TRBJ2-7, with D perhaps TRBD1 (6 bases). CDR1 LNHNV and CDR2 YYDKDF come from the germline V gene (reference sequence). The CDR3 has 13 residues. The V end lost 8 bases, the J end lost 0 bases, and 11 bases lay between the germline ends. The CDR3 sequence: CATQDSFSYEQYF. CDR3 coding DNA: TGTGCCACCCAGGACAGCTTCTCCTACGAGCAGTACTTC.

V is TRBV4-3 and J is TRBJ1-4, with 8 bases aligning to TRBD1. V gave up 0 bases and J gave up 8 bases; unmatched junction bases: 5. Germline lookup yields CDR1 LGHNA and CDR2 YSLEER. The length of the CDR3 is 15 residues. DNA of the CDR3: TGCGCCAGCAGCCAAGACCCAGGGGGCAGGGAAAAACTGTTTTTT. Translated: CASSQDPGGREKLFF.

The CDR3 bases are TGTGCTAGTGGTTTGGTACGGGGGCAGGGTTATAGCAATCAGCCCCAGCATTTT. This translates into CASGLVRGQGYSNQPQHF. V and J are TRBV12-5 and TRBJ1-5; a possible D gene is TRBD1 (6 bases). V was trimmed by 0 bases and J by 0 bases, leaving 15 bases between them. The CDR3 extends over 18 amino acids. Germline CDR1 LGHNT, CDR2 FRNRAP.